This TCR beta chain came from a study of identical twins (dated by TCRdb to 2016 to 2017). Turning to the overall study: To test whether fetal clonotypes persist, the study used deep sequencing on TCR alpha and beta repertoires from monozygotic twins, unrelated adults of various ages, and cord blood. Replicate twin experiments were performed at different times using different library preparation protocols to rule out contamination.

This clonotype was counted at least ten times. Its antigen is currently not known. No quality values exist for individual bases; no much larger clone is one base distant. Study-wide findings and limitations: Compared with coincidental sharing between unrelated individuals, an excess of low generation-probability sequences was observed among out-of-frame TCR alpha sequences shared between twins. Abundant cord blood beta clonotypes had fewer insertions, young adult naive repertoires showed a similar but weaker trend, and memory repertoires showed no such trend. A weaker excess of twin sharing was found in beta out-of-frame sequences because the signal-to-noise ratio was lowered by fewer shared sequences. Because the same donors could not be followed over many years, the conclusions depended on cross-sectional statistical analysis. Out-of-frame TCR alpha sharing in monozygotic twins was systematically underestimated by recombination models, whereas sharing between unrelated individuals was in agreement with the recombination models. Zero-insertion analyses could be partly confounded by invariant T cells such as MAIT and iNKT, although diverse VJ usage argued against such confounding for most clonotypes.

Only healthy Caucasian donors were included. The twin cohort comprised three pairs of female monozygotic twins, all aged roughly 18 to 30 years. CD4+ and CD8+ T cell populations were isolated with positive isolation kits from Invitrogen. Trimming at the junction amounts to 3 bases on V and 5 bases on J, and the germline ends lie 11 bases apart. The germline V gene (reference sequence) provides CDR1 DFQATT and CDR2 SNEGSKA. Spanning cysteine to phenylalanine, the CDR3 consists of 12 amino acids. Only the CDR3 region is kept as DNA, spanning 36 bases read in frame from base 1. Library creation used 5' RACE. For sequencing, an Illumina HiSeq 2000 was employed. A universal primer binding site was introduced by template switching, and a unique molecular identifier was present in the final cDNA, enabling accurate counting of TCR cDNA molecules. First-strand cDNA for TCR alpha and beta chains was synthesized from specific primers in the conserved constant-segment region. Each cDNA library was double barcoded, with a SMART-Mk sample barcode plus Illumina barcodes, to control for contamination. TruSeq adapter sequences along with Illumina sample barcodes were introduced in two successive PCR steps. TCR alpha and beta cDNA libraries were sequenced on the Illumina HiSeq platform with custom primers. Concerning the study's data processing: Raw reads were processed with MiGEC to extract unique molecular identifiers, and MiXCR was used to determine CDR3 positions. Recombination models were inferred per individual with the repgenHMM and IGoR tools using an EM algorithm. Shared clonotypes were analyzed with the tcR package in R, and sharing was normalized by the product of cloneset sizes. To study raw recombination without the effects of thymic and clonal selection, out-of-frame nonproductive sequences were analyzed. TCRdb reran the public reads through fastp at Q25 and MiXCR, keeping productive beta chains. One record per CDR3 amino acid sequence lists the most common genes and DNA. TCRdb, not the authors, supplied the V and J calls. In this sample the table shows around 480,000 distinct CDR3 sequences, approximately 14% of which occur a single time. The top ten constitute more than 0.5% of the sample.

The sample also formed part of further work on yellow fever vaccine responses in identical twins. That second publication adds: According to the authors, the vaccine-induced T cell response in identical twins seemed to be partly convergent and partly specific to each individual. In the study, vaccine-responding T cell clones were precisely tracked in identical twins.

This receptor chain uses TRBV20-1 and TRBJ2-7; the D gene is unclear. Material: CD4+ T cells sorted from blood. This TCR came from a young woman in good health. In nucleotides, the sequence is TGCAGTGCTAGCCATTACCAGGACGAGCAGTACTTC. Translated, it reads CSASHYQDEQYF.